This T cell receptor (beta chain) appears in the sequencing data of a study of cytomegalovirus exposure and HLA in healthy donors. Overall study: HLA-typed donors were the source of tens of millions of unique TCRs, which an early data release held.

The PCR was carried out with 60 Vbeta primers and 13 Jbeta primers. The table came from immunoSEQ multiplex PCR; TCRdb's copy has only in-frame clones and leaves some out. The data show 160,000 or so clones, approximately 86% seen once. Trimming removed 6 bases from V and 7 bases from J; junction bases left unmatched: 9. Germline lookup yields CDR1 SGHAT and CDR2 FQNNGV. This CDR3 comprises 14 residues. Sample: PBMCs. The clonotype was recovered from a woman between 18 and 29 years old in good health and CMV-seronegative. The chain joins TRBV11-2 to TRBJ2-7, with 10 bases fitting TRBD2. The CDR3 reads CASRIAGGHVEQYF. DNA of the CDR3: TGTGCCAGCAGGATAGCGGGAGGACACGTTGAGCAGTACTTC.